These 4 T cell receptor beta chains came from one sample sequenced in a study of T cell responses to AZD1222 COVID-19 vaccine. The method was immunoSEQ multiplex PCR; TCRdb's version includes in-frame clones alone and lacks a portion of them. The sample records 170,000 or so clones, about nine tenths being singletons. Sequencing was performed on peripheral blood, taken on day 0 of AZD1222 vaccination. The source of these receptors is an adult in good health.

The V gene is TRBV5-4, the J gene TRBJ1-2; D gene unclear. V shed 0 bases and J shed 7 bases, with 4 bases lying between them. The CDR3 is 11 amino acids. Germline-derived CDR1 and CDR2 are SGHNT and YYREEE (reference sequence). The CDR3 DNA follows: TGTGCCAGCAGCTTGGAGGGTGGCTACACCTTC. It translates to CASSLEGGYTF.

The chain recombines TRBV4-1 with TRBJ2-5; maybe TRBD2 (5 bases). The V gene's germline CDR1 is MGHRA and CDR2 YSYEKL. Between the trimmed V and J ends, which lost 1 base and 4 bases, there was a span of 13 bases. The CDR3 is 15 amino acids. CDR3 region: CASSQGPGFGETQYF. As DNA, the CDR3 is TGCGCCAGCAGCCAAGGACCGGGATTTGGAGAGACCCAGTACTTC.

The CDR3 here is CATSDPWNTGELFF. The CDR3 region has the DNA TGTGCCACCAGTGATCCCTGGAACACCGGGGAGCTGTTTTTT. The chain links TRBV24-1 to TRBJ2-2; D call uncertain. Germline-derived CDR1 and CDR2 are KGHDR and SFDVKD. The CDR3 is made up of 14 amino acids. V lost 3 bases and J 1 base, leaving 5 bases between the germline ends.

Written as DNA, the CDR3 is TGTGCCAGCAGCCAAGGCCGATACCAAGAAGCTTTCTTT. Amino acid sequence: CASSQGRYQEAFF. This rearrangement joins TRBV14 to TRBJ1-1, with D uncertain. Trimming cost V 1 base and J 8 bases, with 11 bases left between them. Germline CDR1 and CDR2: SGHDN and FVKESK. The CDR3 consists of 13 residues.